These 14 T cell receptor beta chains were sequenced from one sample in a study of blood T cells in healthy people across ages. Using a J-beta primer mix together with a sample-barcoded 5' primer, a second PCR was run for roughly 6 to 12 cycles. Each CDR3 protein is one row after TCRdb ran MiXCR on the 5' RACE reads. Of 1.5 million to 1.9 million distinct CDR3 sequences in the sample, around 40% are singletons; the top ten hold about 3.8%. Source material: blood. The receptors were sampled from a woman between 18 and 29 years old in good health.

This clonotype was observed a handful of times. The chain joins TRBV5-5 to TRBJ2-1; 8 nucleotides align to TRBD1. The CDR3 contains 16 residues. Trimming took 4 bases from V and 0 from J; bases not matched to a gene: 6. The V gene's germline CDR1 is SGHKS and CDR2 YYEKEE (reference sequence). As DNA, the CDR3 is TGTGCCAGCAGCATAACAGGGGGAAGCTCCTACAATGAGCAGTTCTTC. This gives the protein CASSITGGSSYNEQFF.

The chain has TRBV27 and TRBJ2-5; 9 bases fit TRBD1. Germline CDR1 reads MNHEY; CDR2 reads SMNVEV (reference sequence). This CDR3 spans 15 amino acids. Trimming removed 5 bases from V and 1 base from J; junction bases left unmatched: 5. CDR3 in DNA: TGTGCCAGCAGTAGTCTACAGGGGGCCCAAGAGACCCAGTACTTC. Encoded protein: CASSSLQGAQETQYF.

The CDR3 reads CASSSGTSGAWGTDTQYF. CDR3 bases: TGTGCCAGCAGCTCCGGGACTAGCGGGGCGTGGGGCACAGATACGCAGTATTTT. The V call is TRBV7-2, the J call TRBJ2-3; TRBD2 matches at 13 bases. The CDR3 sequence is 18 residues long. V trimming: 4 bases; J trimming: 1 base; junction bases outside the gene matches: 8. The V gene's germline CDR1 is SGHTA and CDR2 FQGNSA.

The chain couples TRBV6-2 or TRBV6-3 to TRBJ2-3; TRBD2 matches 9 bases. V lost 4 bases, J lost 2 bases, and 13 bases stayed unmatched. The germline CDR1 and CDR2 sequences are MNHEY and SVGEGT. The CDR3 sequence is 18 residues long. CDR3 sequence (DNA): TGTGCCAGCAGTTCCTTCACCAGACTAGCGGAGAACACAGATACGCAGTATTTT. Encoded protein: CASSSFTRLAENTDTQYF.

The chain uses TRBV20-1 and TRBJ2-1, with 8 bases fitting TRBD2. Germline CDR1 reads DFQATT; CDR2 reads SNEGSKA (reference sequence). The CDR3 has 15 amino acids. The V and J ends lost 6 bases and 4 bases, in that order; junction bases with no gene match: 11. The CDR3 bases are TGCAGTGCCCCCGCGGGGGGACCCCAGTACAATGAGCAGTTCTTC. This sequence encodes CSAPAGGPQYNEQFF.

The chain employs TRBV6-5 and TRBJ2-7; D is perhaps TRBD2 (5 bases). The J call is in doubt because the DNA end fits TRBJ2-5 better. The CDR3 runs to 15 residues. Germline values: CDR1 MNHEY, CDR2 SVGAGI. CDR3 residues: CASSYSLGEGETQYF. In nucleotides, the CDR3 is TGTGCCAGCAGTTACTCGTTGGGTGAGGGTGAGACCCAGTACTTC.

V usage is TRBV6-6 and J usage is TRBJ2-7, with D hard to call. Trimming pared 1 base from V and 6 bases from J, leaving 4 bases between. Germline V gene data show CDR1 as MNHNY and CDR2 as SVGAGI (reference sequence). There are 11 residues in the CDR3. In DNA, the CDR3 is TGTGCCAGCAGTTACTTAGCCGAGCAGTACTTC. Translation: CASSYLAEQYF.

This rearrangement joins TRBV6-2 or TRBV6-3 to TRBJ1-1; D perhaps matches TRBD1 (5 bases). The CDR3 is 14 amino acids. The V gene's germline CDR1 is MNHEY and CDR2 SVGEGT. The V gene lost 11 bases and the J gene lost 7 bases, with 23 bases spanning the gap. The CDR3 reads CAVAGLRAENEAFF. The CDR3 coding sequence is TGTGCCGTAGCAGGGCTACGGGCCGAGAATGAAGCTTTCTTT.

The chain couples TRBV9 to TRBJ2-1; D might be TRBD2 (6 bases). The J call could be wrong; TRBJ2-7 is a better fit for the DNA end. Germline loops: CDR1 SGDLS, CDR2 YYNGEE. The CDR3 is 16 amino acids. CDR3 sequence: CASSVGGSGKYNEQYF. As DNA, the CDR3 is TGTGCCAGCAGCGTAGGCGGTAGCGGAAAATACAATGAGCAGTACTTC.

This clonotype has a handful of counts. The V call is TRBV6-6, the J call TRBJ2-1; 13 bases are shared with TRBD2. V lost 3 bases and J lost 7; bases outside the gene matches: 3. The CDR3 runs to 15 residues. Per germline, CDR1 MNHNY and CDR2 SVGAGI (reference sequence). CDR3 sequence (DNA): TGTGCCAGCAGTTATCCGACTAGCGGGGGGAATGAGCAGTTCTTC. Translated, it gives CASSYPTSGGNEQFF.

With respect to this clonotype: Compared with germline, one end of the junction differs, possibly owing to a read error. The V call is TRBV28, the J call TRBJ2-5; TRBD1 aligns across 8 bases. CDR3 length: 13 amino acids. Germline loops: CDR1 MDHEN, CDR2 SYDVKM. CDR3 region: CVSSRTGRETQYF. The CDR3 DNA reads TGTGTCAGCAGCAGGACAGGGAGGGAGACCCAGTACTTC.

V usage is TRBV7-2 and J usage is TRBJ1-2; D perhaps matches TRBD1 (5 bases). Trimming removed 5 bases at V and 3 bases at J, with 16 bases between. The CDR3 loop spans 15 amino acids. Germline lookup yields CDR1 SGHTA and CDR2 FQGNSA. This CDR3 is CASSVGRQIDYGYTF. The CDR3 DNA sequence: TGTGCCAGCAGCGTCGGCCGACAGATAGACTATGGCTACACCTTC. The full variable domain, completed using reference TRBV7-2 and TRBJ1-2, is GAGVSQSPSNKVTEKGKDVELRCDPISGHTALYWYRQSLGQGLEFLIYFQGNSAPDKSGLPSDRFSAERTGGSVSTLTIQRTQQEDSAVYLCASSVGRQIDYGYTFGSGTRLTVV.

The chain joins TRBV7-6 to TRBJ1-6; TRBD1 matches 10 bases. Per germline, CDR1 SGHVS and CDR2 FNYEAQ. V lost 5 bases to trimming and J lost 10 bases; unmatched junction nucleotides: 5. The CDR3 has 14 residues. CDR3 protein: CASSQGQGRSPLHF. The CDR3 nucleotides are TGTGCCAGCAGCCAGGGACAGGGGAGGTCACCCCTCCACTTT.

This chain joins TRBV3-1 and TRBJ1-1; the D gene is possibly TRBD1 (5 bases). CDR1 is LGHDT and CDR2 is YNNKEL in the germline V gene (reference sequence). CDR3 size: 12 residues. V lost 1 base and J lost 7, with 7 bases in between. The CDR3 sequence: CASSQAGLEAFF. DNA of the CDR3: TGTGCCAGCAGCCAAGCGGGACTTGAAGCTTTCTTT.